This TCR beta chain came from a study of shared clonotypes between healthy human individuals. Study overall: The plates for each donor numbered three CD4 naive, three CD4 memory, two CD8 naive and one CD8 memory. Whole-study findings and limits: Some clonotypes were shared by all four sorted-subset donors, while others were not shared. The non-shared ones had lower generation probabilities than the shared ones.

Donors comprised healthy HIV-negative adults lacking recent acute infections or vaccinations. Splitting the CD4+ cells yielded a CD45RA+ naive subset and a CD45RA-negative memory subset. This clone was seen a few times. Its antigen is as yet unknown. Using immunoSEQ multiplex PCR, the repertoire was profiled, and TCRdb retains in-frame clones only, with some absent. The table includes 850,000 to 1,200,000 clones, more than 65% detected once. The length of the CDR3 is 15 residues. V lost 6 bases and J lost 2; bases outside the gene matches: 10. In germline, CDR1 is SNHLY, CDR2 FYNNEI. The clonotype was recovered from a man younger than 35 in good health. Sequencing was done on a sample of memory CD4+ T cells sorted from blood. Subset of the sample: CD45RA-negative fraction. The genes are TRBV2 and TRBJ2-7; 7 positions agree with TRBD1. This CDR3 reads CASRVMGQSPYEQYF. Written as DNA, the CDR3 is TGTGCCAGCAGGGTGATGGGACAGTCCCCCTACGAGCAGTACTTC.